This entry lists 6 T cell receptor beta chains sequenced from one sample in a study of blood T cell repertoires in COVID-19. Method: immunoSEQ multiplex PCR; TCRdb's copy keeps in-frame clones and lacks some. There are about 440,000 clones in the sample; approximately 90% occur only once, and approximately 4.3% lies in the top ten. Sequences were obtained from peripheral blood. These receptors all come from a woman under 40 with acute or convalescent COVID-19.

The chain has TRBV27 and TRBJ2-1, with a weak D call TRBD1 (5 bases). The CDR3 loop spans 12 amino acids. Germline V gene data show CDR1 as MNHEY and CDR2 as SMNVEV (reference sequence). Trimming shortened V by 2 bases and J by 13 bases, and 12 bases separated the two germline ends. CDR3 nucleotide sequence: TGTGCCAGCAGTTTACCCGACAGCTTACAGTTCTTC. It encodes CASSLPDSLQFF.

The rearrangement links TRBV6-5 to TRBJ2-7; D perhaps matches TRBD1 (6 bases). Germline V gene sequence: CDR1 MNHEY, CDR2 SVGAGI. The CDR3 runs to 14 residues. V was clipped by 8 bases and J by 0 bases, with 14 bases between them. This CDR3 is CASSGTTVSYEQYF. The CDR3 DNA is TGTGCCAGCTCCGGGACAACCGTCTCCTACGAGCAGTACTTC.

The chain recombines TRBV5-6 with TRBJ1-3; 7 bases are shared with TRBD1. This CDR3 is built from 16 residues. V gave up 6 bases and J gave up 0 bases; unmatched junction bases: 9. CDR1 is SGHDT and CDR2 is YYEEEE in the germline V gene. In DNA, the CDR3 is TGTGCCAGCACCCTCACAGGGGCCATCTCTGGAAACACCATATATTTT. This translates into CASTLTGAISGNTIYF.

The rearrangement links TRBV7-8 to TRBJ2-5; D might be TRBD2 (6 bases). Germline V lookup: CDR1 SGHVS, CDR2 FQNEAQ. The CDR3 spans 14 residues. The V gene lost 3 bases and the J gene lost 2 bases, with 10 bases spanning the gap. The CDR3 sequence: CASSFGGRQETQYF. DNA for the CDR3: TGTGCCAGCAGCTTTGGGGGGAGGCAAGAGACCCAGTACTTC.

The chain carries TRBV19 and TRBJ1-6; maybe TRBD1 (5 bases). CDR1 LNHDA and CDR2 SQIVND come from the germline V gene (reference sequence). This CDR3 has 14 residues. Trimming pared 5 bases from V and 11 bases from J, leaving 16 bases between. The CDR3 DNA follows: TGTGCCAGTAGTTCAGAACTCAGGGCGGCACCCCTCCACTTT. Its translation: CASSSELRAAPLHF.

The V and J genes are TRBV30 and TRBJ1-5; D is possibly TRBD1 (5 bases). Germline values: CDR1 GTSNPN, CDR2 SVGIG (reference sequence). V lost 3 bases and J lost 1, with 13 bases in between. There are 15 residues in the CDR3. The CDR3 loop is CAWSTGLGSNQPQHF. In DNA, the CDR3 is TGTGCCTGGAGCACGGGACTAGGAAGCAATCAGCCCCAGCATTTT.